These 4 T cell receptor beta chains originate from one sample sequenced in a study of blood T cells in healthy people across ages (dated by TCRdb to between 2015 and 2017). The library was made by 5' RACE. TCRdb shows the sequencer as Illumina HiSeq 2500. The second PCR ran for roughly 7 to 11 cycles and used a J-beta primer mix along with a sample-barcoded 5' primer. Using fastp at Q25 and MiXCR, TCRdb reprocessed the public reads and kept productive beta chains. When rows share a CDR3 protein, they turn into one entry using the most common DNA and genes. Across this sample there are some 800,000 distinct CDR3 sequences, with under 55% seen only once. The ten largest clones capture roughly 19% of the sample. The sample consisted of blood. The receptors derive from a man aged 60 to 75 in good health.

The sample holds a few counts of this clonotype. The chain joins TRBV15 to TRBJ2-3, with TRBD2 identical over 11 bases. CDR3 length equals 16 residues. The germline CDR1 and CDR2 sequences are LNHNV and YYDKDF (reference sequence). The trim removed 0 bases at V and 6 bases at J, leaving 5 bases unmatched. The CDR3 sequence: CATSRDVAGGWDTQYF. The CDR3 DNA reads as TGTGCCACCAGCAGAGATGTAGCGGGGGGGTGGGATACGCAGTATTTT.

The gene calls are TRBV2 and TRBJ2-7; D perhaps matches TRBD1 (6 bases). CDR1 is SNHLY and CDR2 is FYNNEI in the germline V gene. The CDR3 has 14 residues. The ends were cut back, 7 bases at V and 0 bases at J, with 13 bases in the middle. CDR3 region: CASILGQSSYEQYF. The CDR3 DNA follows: TGTGCCAGCATCCTAGGACAGAGCTCCTACGAGCAGTACTTC.

The chain has TRBV20-1 and TRBJ2-1, with 13 bases identical to TRBD2. The V gene's germline CDR1 is DFQATT and CDR2 SNEGSKA (reference sequence). The CDR3 loop spans 17 amino acids. The J segment lost 6 bases and the V segment lost 3 bases, leaving 11 bases of the junction unmatched. The CDR3 spells CSASLGTSGVPTNEQFF. The CDR3 region has the DNA TGCAGTGCTAGCCTTGGGACTAGCGGGGTTCCTACCAATGAGCAGTTCTTC.

This clonotype was seen a few times. V usage is TRBV12-3 or TRBV12-4 and J usage is TRBJ1-1, with a possible D match to TRBD1 (5 bases). The CDR3 totals 14 residues. Trimming removed 6 bases from V and 0 bases from J, with 11 bases in between. The CDR3 loop is CASRMAGLNTEAFF. For the CDR3, the DNA is TGTGCCAGCAGAATGGCGGGGCTGAACACTGAAGCTTTCTTT.